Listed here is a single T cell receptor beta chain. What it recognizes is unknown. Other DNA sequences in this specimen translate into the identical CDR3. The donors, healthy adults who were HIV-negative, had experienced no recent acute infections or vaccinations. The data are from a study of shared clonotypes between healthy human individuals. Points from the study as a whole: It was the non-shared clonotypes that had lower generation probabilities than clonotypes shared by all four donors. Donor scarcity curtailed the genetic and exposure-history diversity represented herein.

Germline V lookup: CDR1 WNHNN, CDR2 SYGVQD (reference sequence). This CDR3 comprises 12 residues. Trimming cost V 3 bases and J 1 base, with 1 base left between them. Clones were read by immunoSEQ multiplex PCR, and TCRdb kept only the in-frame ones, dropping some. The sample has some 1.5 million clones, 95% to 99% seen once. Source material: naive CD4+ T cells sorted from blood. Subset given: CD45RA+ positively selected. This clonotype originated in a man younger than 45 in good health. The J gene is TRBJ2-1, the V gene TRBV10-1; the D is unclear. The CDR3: CASSDSYNEQFF. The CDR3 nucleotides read TGCGCCAGCAGTGATTCCTACAATGAGCAGTTCTTC.